The 7 T cell receptor beta chains listed next were all sequenced from one sample in a study of T cell repertoires in cytomegalovirus infection (dated 2019 in TCRdb). Sequenced on an Illumina HiSeq 1500. The public reads were reanalyzed by TCRdb: fastp trimming at Q25, MiXCR alignment, in-frame beta chains only. When rows share a CDR3 protein, they turn into one entry using the most common DNA and genes. The sample records a few hundred thousand distinct CDR3 sequences, 25% of which are singletons. Roughly 13% of the sample is in the top ten clones. The antigens for these receptors are not known. The meaning of the sample's treatment or condition label: in vitro stimulation with specific CMV peptide epitopes to enrich CMV-specific T cells. The specimen was cultured PBMCs, collected from culture after CMV antigen stimulation. The receptor source for this set is a human donor in good health (CMV status not recorded). Some clones in this sample may be carry-over from other donors' samples.

There are a few counts of this clonotype. The rearrangement joins TRBV23-1 to TRBJ2-5; D possibly corresponds to TRBD1 (6 bases). TRBV23-1 is given ORF status, its function remaining uncertain. This CDR3 is built from 14 residues. V was clipped by 2 bases and J by 9 bases, with 16 bases between them. The DNA of the CDR3 is TGCGCCAGCAGTCAAAACCTACAGGGAGCGGCCCAGTACTTC. The encoded protein is CASSQNLQGAAQYF.

This clonotype was detected a few times. This chain joins TRBV29-1 and TRBJ2-7, with a tentative D call TRBD2 (5 bases). Looked up from germline, CDR1 is SQVTM and CDR2 is ANQGSEA. The CDR3 covers 11 residues. Deletions cut 7 bases from V and 3 bases from J, with 10 bases between. The CDR3, as DNA: TGCAGCGGCCAGGCGGGCTACGAGCAGTACTTC. Protein product: CSGQAGYEQYF.

This clonotype has a handful of counts. This chain joins TRBV10-2 and TRBJ2-2; 11 positions match TRBD2. Per the germline V gene, CDR1 is WSHSY and CDR2 is SAAADI. J lost 4 bases, V lost 6 bases, and 4 bases had no gene match. This CDR3 is built from 15 residues. CDR3 DNA: TGCGCCAGCAGGGATAGCGGGAGGGCCACCGGGGAGCTGTTTTTT. It codes for CASRDSGRATGELFF.

The chain couples TRBV2 to TRBJ1-6; TRBD1 agrees at 11 bases. The CDR3 spans 14 residues. Trimming at V came to 8 bases and at J to 12 bases, leaving 9 bases not matched to a gene. Germline V gene lookup returns CDR1 SNHLY and CDR2 FYNNEI. The CDR3 DNA is TGTGCCAGCCGGGGACAGGGGGTTGTAGGACCCCTCCACTTT. This gives the protein CASRGQGVVGPLHF.

Written as DNA, the CDR3 is TGCAGCGTTGGACCGGGACAGGGTGGGTATGAGCAGTTCTTC. It yields the protein CSVGPGQGGYEQFF. The chain has TRBV29-1 and TRBJ2-1, with 9 nucleotides matching TRBD1. This CDR3 spans 14 amino acids. The V gene end was trimmed by 4 bases and the J gene end by 8 bases; junction bases not matched to a gene: 9. Per germline, CDR1 SQVTM and CDR2 ANQGSEA.

For this clonotype: A much larger clone differs by one base, so this may be a read error. The chain uses TRBV7-2 and TRBJ2-3; no firm D call. The V and J ends lost 8 bases and 5 bases respectively, with 11 bases between them. The CDR3 is made up of 12 amino acids. Germline CDR1 is SGHTA and CDR2 is FQGNSA. CDR3 residues: CASGTQRDTQYF. The CDR3 region has the DNA TGTGCCAGCGGTACTCAGAGAGATACGCAGTATTTT.

The chain employs TRBV7-3 and TRBJ2-3; no reliable D call. The CDR3 is made up of 13 amino acids. The V end was cut by 8 bases, the J end by 0 bases, with 9 bases between. Germline V lookup: CDR1 SGHTA, CDR2 FQGTGA. CDR3 loop: CASAPSSTDTQYF. CDR3 in DNA: TGTGCCAGCGCCCCCTCAAGCACAGATACGCAGTATTTT.